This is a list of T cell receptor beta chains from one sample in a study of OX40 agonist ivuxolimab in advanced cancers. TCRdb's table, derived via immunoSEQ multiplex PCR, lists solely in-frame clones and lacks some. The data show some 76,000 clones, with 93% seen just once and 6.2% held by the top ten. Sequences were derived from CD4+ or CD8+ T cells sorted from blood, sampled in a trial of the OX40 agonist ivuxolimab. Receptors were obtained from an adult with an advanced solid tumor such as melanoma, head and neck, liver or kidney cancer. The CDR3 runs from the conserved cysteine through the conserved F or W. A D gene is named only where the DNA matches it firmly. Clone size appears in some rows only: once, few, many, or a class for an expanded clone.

CDR3: CASSSGPYLGNTIYF
DNA: TGTGCCAGCAGTTCCGGACCCTATCTCGGAAACACCATATATTTT
D: NA
J: TRBJ1-3
size: NA
V: TRBV28

CDR3: CSVEGGVKGYTF
DNA: TGCAGCGTTGAAGGGGGGGTGAAGGGCTACACCTTC
D: NA
J: TRBJ1-2
size: once
V: TRBV29-1

CDR3: CAWSPGRAYEQYF
DNA: TGTGCCTGGAGTCCGGGAAGGGCCTACGAGCAGTACTTC
D: NA
J: TRBJ2-7
size: NA
V: TRBV30

CDR3: CASSWDSQNTEAFF
DNA: TGTGCCAGCAGCTGGGACTCTCAGAACACTGAAGCTTTCTTT
D: NA
J: TRBJ1-1
size: NA
V: TRBV6-1

CDR3: CASSLTPETQYF
DNA: TGTGCCAGCAGCTTAACTCCCGAGACCCAGTACTTC
D: NA
J: TRBJ2-5
size: NA
V: TRBV7-3

CDR3: CASSLAWTGGNYGYTF
DNA: TGTGCCAGCAGCTTGGCTTGGACAGGGGGGAACTATGGCTACACCTTC
D: TRBD1
J: TRBJ1-2
size: once
V: TRBV5-4

CDR3: CASFKYNEQFF
DNA: TGTGCCAGCTTTAAGTACAATGAGCAGTTCTTC
D: NA
J: TRBJ2-1
size: NA
V: TRBV27

CDR3: CASSFGRWGLGQPQHF
DNA: TGTGCCAGCAGCTTTGGTCGGTGGGGGCTGGGTCAGCCCCAGCATTTT
D: NA
J: TRBJ1-5
size: NA
V: TRBV7-2

CDR3: CASGPGGREAFF
DNA: TGTGCCAGCGGCCCGGGGGGGAGGGAAGCTTTCTTT
D: NA
J: TRBJ1-1
size: NA
V: TRBV27

CDR3: CASSFDRSDSYEQYF
DNA: TGTGCCAGCAGCTTTGACAGATCAGATTCCTACGAGCAGTACTTC
D: NA
J: TRBJ2-7
size: NA
V: TRBV7-9

CDR3: CASSLGPMTTNTGTTEAFF
DNA: TGTGCCAGCAGCTTGGGGCCCATGACTACCAACACCGGAACGACTGAAGCTTTCTTT
D: NA
J: TRBJ1-1
size: NA
V: TRBV5-4

CDR3: CASSLASSHIDEQYF
DNA: TGTGCCAGCAGCTTAGCATCAAGCCACATTGACGAGCAGTACTTC
D: NA
J: TRBJ2-7
size: NA
V: TRBV7-9

CDR3: CASRGGETQYF
DNA: TGTGCCAGCAGAGGGGGGGAGACCCAGTACTTC
D: NA
J: TRBJ2-5
size: NA
V: TRBV27

CDR3: CASSPTPGAAGANVLTF
DNA: TGTGCCAGCAGTCCCACTCCGGGGGCGGCTGGGGCCAACGTCCTGACTTTC
D: NA
J: TRBJ2-6
size: NA
V: TRBV27

CDR3: CASTSDRGHEETQYF
DNA: TGTGCCAGCACCTCGGACAGGGGGCATGAAGAGACCCAGTACTTC
D: NA
J: TRBJ2-5
size: NA
V: TRBV21-1

CDR3: CASRGGSNYGYTF
DNA: TGTGCCAGCAGGGGCGGCAGCAACTATGGCTACACCTTC
D: NA
J: TRBJ1-2
size: NA
V: TRBV27

CDR3: CASSLDRVGLETQYF
DNA: TGTGCCAGCAGCTTAGACAGGGTAGGGCTGGAGACCCAGTACTTC
D: NA
J: TRBJ2-5
size: once
V: TRBV11-2

CDR3: CASSLGSNTGELFF
DNA: TGTGCCAGCAGCTTAGGTAGCAACACCGGGGAGCTGTTTTTT
D: NA
J: TRBJ2-2
size: NA
V: TRBV7-2

CDR3: CASSSDRNQPQHF
DNA: TGTGCCAGCAGCTCCGACCGCAATCAGCCCCAGCATTTT
D: NA
J: TRBJ1-5
size: NA
V: TRBV7-9

CDR3: CASSLSTNYGYTF
DNA: TGTGCCAGCAGCCTATCCACTAACTATGGCTACACCTTC
D: NA
J: TRBJ1-2
size: once
V: TRBV7-9

CDR3: CASSRGNTIYF
DNA: TGTGCCAGTAGTAGGGGAAACACCATATATTTT
D: NA
J: TRBJ1-3
size: NA
V: TRBV19

CDR3: CSVVGSKSNTGELFF
DNA: TGCAGCGTTGTAGGTTCCAAGTCGAACACCGGGGAGCTGTTTTTT
D: NA
J: TRBJ2-2
size: NA
V: TRBV29-1

CDR3: CASSQDEGTYTEAFF
DNA: TGCGCCAGCAGCCAAGATGAAGGGACATACACTGAAGCTTTCTTT
D: NA
J: TRBJ1-1
size: NA
V: TRBV7-9

CDR3: CASSWGQPTGELFF
DNA: TGTGCCAGCAGTTGGGGCCAACCAACCGGGGAGCTGTTTTTT
D: NA
J: TRBJ2-2
size: NA
V: TRBV27

CDR3: CASSRTPWGVAYEQYF
DNA: TGTGCCAGCAGTCGAACGCCATGGGGAGTAGCCTACGAGCAGTACTTC
D: NA
J: TRBJ2-7
size: NA
V: TRBV27

CDR3: CASSVEGTGATLYEQYF
DNA: TGTGCCAGCAGCGTAGAGGGTACAGGGGCAACCCTCTACGAGCAGTACTTC
D: TRBD1
J: TRBJ2-7
size: once
V: TRBV9

CDR3: CASSQALHRGVSAYEQYF
DNA: TGCGCCAGCAGCCAAGCTTTGCACAGGGGAGTGTCCGCCTACGAGCAGTACTTC
D: TRBD1
J: TRBJ2-7
size: NA
V: TRBV4-1

CDR3: CASSSSGGRSTDTQYF
DNA: TGTGCCAGCAGTTCTAGCGGGGGTCGGAGCACAGATACGCAGTATTTT
D: TRBD2
J: TRBJ2-3
size: NA
V: TRBV27